The clone carrying this TCR beta chain has only a few counts. Germline CDR1 is KGHDR and CDR2 is SFDVKD. V shed 9 bases and J shed 1 base, with 9 bases lying between them. The CDR3 is made up of 14 amino acids. TCRdb passed the 5' RACE reads through MiXCR, listing each CDR3 protein once. The repertoire holds tens of thousands of distinct CDR3 sequences, with about 28% as singletons. The receptor was derived from a female donor with breast cancer. The rearrangement joins TRBV24-1 to TRBJ2-6; D gene uncertain. The sample comprised naive CD4+ T cells sorted from blood. Sample subset: naive CD4+ T cells, CD4+CD45RA+CD25-. The CDR3 loop reads CATGSGSGANVLTF. The CDR3 DNA reads as TGTGCCACCGGGTCGGGTTCTGGGGCCAACGTCCTGACTTTC.